The 18 T cell receptor beta chains presented below share a single source sample, sequenced in a study of control samples from healthy donors and cancer patients. Method: immunoSEQ multiplex PCR; TCRdb's copy keeps in-frame clones and lacks some. The data show more than 150,000 clones, approximately 95% seen once. Sequencing was performed on blood. The receptors were sampled from a man aged 18 to 35 in good health.

V and J are TRBV18 and TRBJ2-7, with D perhaps assigned TRBD1 or TRBD2 (5 bases each). Germline V gene lookup returns CDR1 KGHSH and CDR2 LQKENI. This CDR3 has 14 amino acids. V lost 3 bases to trimming and J lost 0 bases, with 9 bases between them. The CDR3 region has the DNA TGTGCCAGCTCACCGAGGGGAGCCTCCTACGAGCAGTACTTC. It is translated as CASSPRGASYEQYF.

The chain couples TRBV14 to TRBJ1-3; 10 bases are shared with TRBD1. CDR1 is SGHDN, CDR2 FVKESK, per germline. The CDR3 loop spans 18 amino acids. The junction had 11 bases not matched to a gene; V was cut back by 4 bases and J by 2 bases. DNA for the CDR3: TGTGCCAGCAGCCTCCCACGGGGGACAGGGGATCCTGGAAACACCATATATTTT. This codes for CASSLPRGTGDPGNTIYF.

This clone was seen just once. The rearrangement joins TRBV5-1 to TRBJ2-3; D is possibly TRBD1 (6 bases). CDR1 is SGHRS, CDR2 YFSETQ, per germline. The CDR3 extends over 18 amino acids. V lost 0 bases and J 0 bases, leaving 17 bases between the germline ends. The CDR3: CASSLDRARPKSTDTQYF. The CDR3, as DNA: TGCGCCAGCAGCTTGGACAGGGCACGACCGAAGAGCACAGATACGCAGTATTTT.

The chain is built from TRBV29-1 and TRBJ1-1, with D tentatively TRBD1 (5 bases). V shed 3 bases and J shed 5 bases, with 10 bases lying between them. The CDR3 consists of 12 residues. Germline CDR1 reads SQVTM; CDR2 reads ANQGSEA. CDR3 bases: TGCAGCGTTGACGGTGGGACGACTGAAGCTTTCTTT. Protein: CSVDGGTTEAFF.

This rearrangement joins TRBV20-1 to TRBJ1-1; D unresolved. V dropped 3 bases and J dropped 1 base, with 15 bases sitting between them. This CDR3 region has 15 residues. The V gene's germline CDR1 is DFQATT and CDR2 SNEGSKA (reference sequence). CDR3 coding DNA: TGCAGTGCTAGTTCTCAGCAGGAGAAGAACACTGAAGCTTTCTTT. It encodes CSASSQQEKNTEAFF.

The chain recombines TRBV19 with TRBJ2-2, with TRBD1 matching 10 bases. Germline CDR1 and CDR2: LNHDA and SQIVND (reference sequence). This CDR3 is built from 17 residues. After removal of 3 bases from V and 5 bases from J, the junction contained 9 bases not matched to a gene. The CDR3 loop reads CASSIVGQGEGTGELFF. As DNA, the CDR3 is TGTGCCAGTAGTATCGTTGGACAGGGGGAGGGGACCGGGGAGCTGTTTTTT.

The rearrangement uses TRBV28 and TRBJ2-7; D is unclear. CDR1 MDHEN and CDR2 SYDVKM come from the germline V gene. Trimming pared 6 bases from V and 0 bases from J, leaving 9 bases between. The CDR3 length is 13 residues. The CDR3 region is CASRGSSSYEQYF. The CDR3 nucleotides read TGTGCCAGCAGGGGGTCTAGCTCCTACGAGCAGTACTTC.

The rearrangement joins TRBV9 to TRBJ1-3; D ambiguous. The CDR3 covers 15 residues. V was pared by 4 bases and J by 0 bases, with 11 bases between. Germline V lookup: CDR1 SGDLS, CDR2 YYNGEE. The CDR3 sequence is CASSPRRNSGNTIYF. The CDR3 DNA sequence: TGTGCCAGCAGCCCCCGACGGAACTCTGGAAACACCATATATTTT.

The chain carries TRBV21-1 and TRBJ1-4; the table's D call TRBD1 went unverified against the DNA. TRBV21-1 is listed as a pseudogene. The CDR3 has 18 amino acids. The CDR3 DNA sequence: TGTGCCAGCAGCAAACGGATCATAAGTGACAGGGGTAATGAAAAACTGTTTTTT. This encodes CASSKRIISDRGNEKLFF.

The J gene is TRBJ1-1, the V gene TRBV5-5, with D perhaps TRBD1 (6 bases). Germline values: CDR1 SGHKS, CDR2 YYEKEE (reference sequence). The CDR3 runs 17 residues. Trimming cost V 4 bases and J 0 bases, with 19 bases left between them. CDR3 sequence (DNA): TGTGCCAGCAGCCCACAGCCCCGGGACATCATGAACACTGAAGCTTTCTTT. This encodes CASSPQPRDIMNTEAFF.

The chain recombines TRBV2 with TRBJ1-2; D remains ambiguous. The CDR3 is made up of 11 amino acids. V lost 7 bases and J 5 bases, leaving 8 bases between the germline ends. CDR1 is SNHLY, CDR2 FYNNEI, per germline. CDR3 sequence: CASTRRYGYTF. CDR3 DNA: TGTGCCAGCACACGAAGGTATGGCTACACCTTC.

This chain connects TRBV28 to TRBJ1-6; D gene ambiguous. Between the trimmed V and J ends, which lost 4 bases and 0 bases, there was a span of 10 bases. Germline CDR1 and CDR2: MDHEN and SYDVKM. The CDR3 contains 16 residues. DNA of the CDR3: TGTGCCAGCAGTTCAGCATTGAGCTCCTATAATTCACCCCTCCACTTT. It is translated as CASSSALSSYNSPLHF.

The chain combines TRBV2 with TRBJ2-5; 9 nucleotides align to TRBD2. The V gene end was trimmed by 5 bases and the J gene end by 3 bases; junction bases not matched to a gene: 4. This CDR3 has 14 residues. Germline loops: CDR1 SNHLY, CDR2 FYNNEI. The CDR3 here is CASSQRTSEETQYF. In nucleotides, the CDR3 is TGTGCCAGCAGTCAACGGACTAGCGAAGAGACCCAGTACTTC.

The gene calls are TRBV6-4 and TRBJ1-6; 11 bases are a match to TRBD1. The CDR3 runs 17 residues. Germline V gene lookup returns CDR1 MRHNA and CDR2 SNTAGT. The V gene end was trimmed by 5 bases and the J gene end by 6 bases; junction bases not matched to a gene: 9. As DNA, the CDR3 is TGTGCCAGCAGTCTAACGGGACAGGGGGTATCTAATTCACCCCTCCACTTT. Protein product: CASSLTGQGVSNSPLHF.

The CDR3: CASSLVAGIQETQYF. The CDR3 DNA reads TGTGCCAGCAGCTTGGTAGCGGGGATTCAAGAGACCCAGTACTTC. This chain links TRBV5-4 with TRBJ2-5, with 8 bases matching TRBD2. The V and J ends lost 0 bases and 2 bases, in that order; junction bases with no gene match: 3. Looked up from germline, CDR1 is SGHNT and CDR2 is YYREEE (reference sequence). CDR3 length equals 15 residues.

The genes are TRBV7-2 and TRBJ2-7; perhaps TRBD2 as D (6 bases). V dropped 5 bases and J dropped 2 bases, with 10 bases sitting between them. Germline values: CDR1 SGHTA, CDR2 FQGNSA. The CDR3 covers 13 residues. In DNA form, the CDR3 reads TGTGCCAGCAGCCTGGGGAGGCCCTACGAGCAGTACTTC. Translating gives CASSLGRPYEQYF.

V and J are TRBV27 and TRBJ1-4, with D hard to call. Per germline, CDR1 MNHEY and CDR2 SMNVEV (reference sequence). CDR3 length: 12 residues. V lost 0 bases, J lost 10 bases, and 6 bases lay in between. This chain's CDR3 is CASSLSTGKLFF. The CDR3 DNA follows: TGTGCCAGCAGTTTATCAACCGGAAAACTGTTTTTT.

V is TRBV2 and J is TRBJ1-3; D is uncertain. The CDR3 has 11 residues. V was cut by 5 bases and J by 6 bases, with 5 bases left in between. The germline gives CDR1 SNHLY, CDR2 FYNNEI. CDR3 DNA: TGTGCCAGCAGTTTATTAAACACCATATATTTT. It codes for CASSLLNTIYF.